The TCR beta chain under discussion was sequenced for a study of PD-1 blockade in classical Hodgkin lymphoma. The overall study: Treatment was intravenous nivolumab, 3 mg/kg every 2 weeks, until progression. Study conclusions and caveats: Individuals who commenced nivolumab within less than 1 year of ASCT were excluded.

Brentuximab vedotin exposure varied, and every patient relapsed after autologous stem cell transplantation. Details on this clone: Its antigen is not identified.

Repertoires were generated with immunoSEQ multiplex PCR, while TCRdb's copy carries only in-frame clones and drops some. The sample carries some 31,000 clones, 70% to 75% recorded once. This CDR3 has 16 residues. Germline values: CDR1 SGHRS, CDR2 YFSETQ. The V gene lost 4 bases and the J gene lost 3 bases, with 14 bases spanning the gap. Source: peripheral blood mononuclear cells (PBMCs), taken before the second cycle of nivolumab. This sequence joins TRBV5-1 and TRBJ1-6; possibly TRBD1 for D (6 bases). The receptor was isolated from a human donor with classical Hodgkin lymphoma. DNA for the CDR3: TGCGCCAGCAGCGACAGGTCTAGCTTCTATAATTCACCCCTCCACTTT. Protein: CASSDRSSFYNSPLHF.